The clone carrying this TCR beta chain came up many times. Antigen: not known. The CDR3 goes on 3 residues after the read ends, and that part is filled in from the germline J gene. The method was immunoSEQ multiplex PCR; TCRdb's version includes in-frame clones alone and lacks a portion of them. In total the sample includes about 30,000 clones, none of them seen once. The record originates from a study of T cell clonality in common variable immunodeficiency. CVID subjects were around 16 female and about 29 male, aged about 8 to 70. Broader study findings: Common variable immunodeficiency TCR beta sequences reportedly had fewer deletions and N-nucleotide insertions.

The CDR3 has 14 amino acids. Germline assignment: CDR1 GTSNPN and CDR2 SVGIG (reference sequence). Trimming left V 2 bases short and J 4 bases short, with 14 bases between. Sequences were obtained from peripheral blood mononuclear cells. The V call is TRBV30, the J call TRBJ2-5, with D maybe TRBD1 (6 bases). The sequence was collected from a human donor with common variable immunodeficiency. The CDR3 here is CAWSLGAGRETQYF. Incomplete CDR3 DNA: TGTGCCTGGAGTCTGGGGGCTGGGCGAGAGACC. Full variable domain (missing parts from reference TRBV30 and TRBJ2-5): SQTIHQWPATLVQPVGSPLSLECTVEGTSNPNLYWYRQAAGRGLQLLFYSVGIGQISSEVPQNLSASRPQDRQFILSSKKLLLSDSGFYLCAWSLGAGRETQYFGPGTRLLVL.